This T cell receptor beta chain derives from a study of beta chain features in type 1 diabetes. The sequenced template was cDNA made from the entire isolated RNA. Assay: immunoSEQ multiplex PCR; the TCRdb copy retains only in-frame clones and omits some. The sample lists hundreds of thousands of clones, approximately 12% seen once, with less than 0.02% in the top ten. The V and J ends lost 6 bases and 0 bases respectively, with 8 bases between them. The CDR3 covers 14 residues. Germline CDR1 is ENHRY and CDR2 is SYGVKD. This TCR derives from a man younger than 30 in good health. This sequence joins TRBV10-3 and TRBJ2-2, with D maybe TRBD1 (5 bases). Sequenced sample: naive CD4+ T cells from blood. For the CDR3, the DNA is TGTGCCATCAGGCAGGGCGCGAACACCGGGGAGCTGTTTTTT. As protein: CAIRQGANTGELFF.